The 25 T cell receptor beta chains given below trace back to one sample, sequenced in a study of OX40 agonist ivuxolimab in advanced cancers. Sequencing used immunoSEQ multiplex PCR; TCRdb keeps in-frame clones, though not all of them. The sample includes about 63,000 clones, around 90% of them seen just once. The material was CD4+ or CD8+ T cells sorted from blood, obtained in a trial of the OX40 agonist ivuxolimab. The receptor source for this set is an adult with an advanced solid tumor such as melanoma, head and neck, liver or kidney cancer.

CDR3 sequence: CASSQARGQAYGYTF. The CDR3 coding sequence is TGCGCCAGCAGCCAAGCGAGGGGTCAGGCCTATGGCTACACCTTC. The chain combines TRBV4-1 with TRBJ1-2; the D gene is possibly TRBD1 (5 bases). Trimming stripped 1 base from V and 4 bases from J, with 13 bases between. The CDR3 loop spans 15 amino acids. Germline V gene lookup returns CDR1 MGHRA and CDR2 YSYEKL.

A word on this clone: The junction departs from the called germline gene at one end, perhaps through a read error. The rearrangement links TRBV10-1 to TRBJ2-7, with 8 bases aligning to TRBD2. This CDR3 contains 17 residues. Germline V lookup: CDR1 WNHNN, CDR2 SYGVQD (reference sequence). CDR3 sequence reads: CASSESSGAGVSHEQYF. CDR3 nucleotide sequence: TGCGCCAGCAGTGAATCGTCAGGAGCGGGAGTCTCCCACGAGCAGTACTTC.

The rearrangement joins TRBV5-8 to TRBJ2-1; 7 positions agree with TRBD2. The germline V gene has CDR1 SGHTS and CDR2 YDEGEE. The J segment lost 8 bases and the V segment lost 3 bases, leaving 2 bases of the junction unmatched. The CDR3 covers 12 residues. The CDR3 DNA sequence: TGTGCCAGCAGCTGGGAGGGGTATGAGCAGTTCTTC. Translating it yields CASSWEGYEQFF.

V usage is TRBV27 and J usage is TRBJ2-1, with D possibly matching TRBD2 (6 bases). V was pared by 7 bases and J by 0 bases, with 19 bases between. Germline lookup yields CDR1 MNHEY and CDR2 SMNVEV (reference sequence). The CDR3 has 17 amino acids. In DNA, the CDR3 is TGTGCCAGCACCTCCTACCCGGGGGACTCCTCCTACAATGAGCAGTTCTTC. Translating gives CASTSYPGDSSYNEQFF.

This CDR3 reads CASSPGQTVYEQYF. The CDR3 DNA reads TGTGCCAGCTCACCAGGCCAAACAGTCTACGAGCAGTACTTC. The chain links TRBV18 to TRBJ2-7; D call uncertain. This CDR3 has 14 residues. The ends were cut back, 2 bases at V and 3 bases at J, with 11 bases in the middle. CDR1 KGHSH and CDR2 LQKENI come from the germline V gene.

J is TRBJ1-2 and V is TRBV5-4; 10 positions match TRBD1. Germline V gives CDR1 SGHNT, CDR2 YYREEE (reference sequence). There are 17 residues in the CDR3. V lost 4 bases, J lost 8 bases, and 17 bases stayed unmatched. The CDR3 nucleotides are TGTGCCAGCAGCGCTGGACAGGGGGATTATGTCGGCTGGGGCTACACCTTC. Its protein is CASSAGQGDYVGWGYTF.

V and J are TRBV6-6 and TRBJ1-3; perhaps TRBD1 as D (5 bases). The CDR3 has 16 amino acids. Trimming pared 6 bases from V and 2 bases from J, leaving 17 bases between. Germline V gene data show CDR1 as MNHNY and CDR2 as SVGAGI (reference sequence). The CDR3: CASSNTGGRAGNTIYF. The CDR3 DNA is TGTGCCAGCAGCAATACGGGGGGTAGGGCTGGAAACACCATATATTTT.

This rearrangement joins TRBV15 to TRBJ2-1, with 12 bases aligning to TRBD2. The CDR3 spans 16 residues. V shed 7 bases, J shed 4 bases, and the junction held 8 bases outside the gene matches. CDR1 and CDR2 from the germline V gene are LNHNV and YYDKDF (reference sequence). CDR3 sequence reads: CATTMTSGSRYNEQFF. The CDR3 DNA reads as TGTGCCACCACCATGACTAGCGGGAGTCGTTACAATGAGCAGTTCTTC.

The chain combines TRBV27 with TRBJ2-7, with D unresolved. V shed 3 bases and J shed 4 bases, with 10 bases lying between them. From germline, CDR1 is MNHEY and CDR2 SMNVEV (reference sequence). The CDR3 loop spans 13 amino acids. CDR3 region: CASSLALRYEQYF. Written as DNA, the CDR3 is TGTGCCAGCAGTTTGGCGCTCCGATACGAGCAGTACTTC.

V usage is TRBV4-2 and J usage is TRBJ2-2; possibly TRBD2 for D (5 bases). Trimming took 1 base from V and 3 from J, leaving 6 bases between them. The CDR3 totals 14 residues. Germline lookup yields CDR1 LGHNA and CDR2 YNFKEQ. CDR3 amino acids: CASSQAGDTGELFF. The DNA of the CDR3 is TGTGCCAGCAGCCAAGCCGGGGACACCGGGGAGCTGTTTTTT.

The V call is TRBV9, the J call TRBJ2-3, with a weak D call TRBD2 (7 bases). Trimming cost V 0 bases and J 1 base, with 21 bases left between them. CDR3 length: 19 residues. Per germline, CDR1 SGDLS and CDR2 YYNGEE. The CDR3 sequence is CASSVESGVSGDRTDTQYF. The CDR3 DNA reads as TGTGCCAGCAGCGTAGAATCAGGGGTCAGCGGGGACCGCACAGATACGCAGTATTTT. Using reference TRBV9 and TRBJ2-3 for the parts outside the CDR3, the full variable domain is DSGVTQTPKHLITATGQRVTLRCSPRSGDLSVYWYQQSLDQGLQFLIQYYNGEERAKGNILERFSAQQFPDLHSELNLSSLELGDSALYFCASSVESGVSGDRTDTQYFGPGTRLTVL.

On this clone: The DNA is omitted, as the CDR3 cannot be located on it reliably, and the CDR3 follows TCRdb's listing. The chain couples TRBV15 to TRBJ2-3; the table's D call TRBD1 went unverified against the DNA. Germline values: CDR1 LNHNV, CDR2 YYDKDF (reference sequence). The CDR3 is 17 amino acids in total, end residues counted. CDR3 region: CATSRDILETVTDTQYF.

The chain couples TRBV6-5 to TRBJ2-7; D possibly corresponds to TRBD1 (5 bases). Germline V lookup: CDR1 MNHEY, CDR2 SVGAGI. The CDR3 has 13 residues. V dropped 0 bases and J dropped 9 bases, with 12 bases sitting between them. The CDR3: CASSYSKGRGQYF. In DNA form, the CDR3 reads TGTGCCAGCAGTTACTCGAAGGGGCGCGGGCAGTACTTC.

A few counts support this clone. The gene calls are TRBV7-9 and TRBJ1-1, with D unclear. CDR1 is SEHNR and CDR2 is FQNEAQ in the germline V gene (reference sequence). This CDR3 has 14 residues. The V end lost 5 bases, the J end lost 4 bases, and 14 bases lay between the germline ends. The CDR3 protein is CASSLPDWSTEAFF. The DNA of the CDR3 is TGTGCCAGCAGCCTGCCGGACTGGTCCACTGAAGCTTTCTTT.

V gene TRBV4-2 combines with J gene TRBJ1-2; TRBD1 is a possible D gene (6 bases). Trimming pared 3 bases from V and 6 bases from J, leaving 17 bases between. Germline CDR1 is LGHNA and CDR2 is YNFKEQ. The CDR3 sequence is 15 residues long. The CDR3 DNA sequence: TGTGCCAGCAGCCAGACTAGCGGGGGCGCGGATGGCTACACCTTC. Protein sequence: CASSQTSGGADGYTF.

The chain combines TRBV9 with TRBJ1-6; the match to TRBD1 covers 8 bases. V dropped 3 bases and J dropped 9; count of bases not matched to a gene: 5. CDR3 size: 14 residues. Germline CDR1 SGDLS, CDR2 YYNGEE. This chain's CDR3 is CASSGTGSISPLHF. CDR3 DNA: TGTGCCAGCAGCGGGACAGGGAGTATTTCACCCCTCCACTTT.

V is TRBV5-6 and J is TRBJ2-7; TRBD1 or TRBD2 may be the D gene (6 bases each). The V end lost 0 bases, the J end lost 4 bases, and 17 bases lay between the germline ends. Per germline, CDR1 SGHDT and CDR2 YYEEEE. The CDR3 is 16 amino acids. The CDR3 sequence: CASSLAGWGREYEQYF. Here the CDR3 DNA reads TGTGCCAGCAGCTTGGCGGGCTGGGGGCGGGAATACGAGCAGTACTTC.

V usage is TRBV4-3 and J usage is TRBJ1-3; a weak D match, TRBD1 (5 bases). The germline CDR1 and CDR2 sequences are LGHNA and YSLEER. This CDR3 contains 15 residues. V was clipped by 2 bases and J by 1 base, with 9 bases between them. This CDR3 reads CASSQTRQSGNTIYF. CDR3 DNA sequence: TGCGCCAGCAGCCAAACTCGACAGTCTGGAAACACCATATATTTT.

The J gene is TRBJ2-1, the V gene TRBV4-1, with D tentatively TRBD1 (5 bases). Germline V gives CDR1 MGHRA, CDR2 YSYEKL. CDR3 length: 18 residues. Trimming shortened V by 1 base and J by 4 bases, and 20 bases separated the two germline ends. The CDR3 protein is CASSQGYGRPRGYNEQFF. CDR3 nucleotide sequence: TGCGCCAGCAGCCAAGGGTATGGGCGCCCAAGGGGATACAATGAGCAGTTCTTC.

The chain recombines TRBV4-1 with TRBJ1-4; D unclear. V was pared by 1 base and J by 0 bases, with 3 bases between. This CDR3 has 14 amino acids. In germline, CDR1 is MGHRA, CDR2 YSYEKL. The CDR3 is CASSQGATNEKLFF. In DNA form, the CDR3 reads TGCGCCAGCAGCCAAGGCGCAACTAATGAAAAACTGTTTTTT.

The gene calls are TRBV28 and TRBJ1-2; possible D gene TRBD1, 5 bases. CDR3 length: 16 residues. CDR1 is MDHEN, CDR2 SYDVKM, per germline. The germline V and J ends were trimmed by 8 bases and 6 bases, with 25 bases remaining between them. CDR3 in amino acids: CASPKAPSARVDGYTF. CDR3 sequence (DNA): TGTGCCAGCCCCAAGGCCCCTAGCGCCAGGGTGGATGGCTACACCTTC.

This chain uses TRBV7-3 with TRBJ2-1; D remains unclear. The CDR3 is 14 amino acids. CDR1 is SGHTA and CDR2 is FQGTGA in the germline V gene. With 5 bases removed from V and 4 bases from J, the gap between germline ends came to 12 bases. The CDR3 loop is CASSDGYLYNEQFF. The DNA for the CDR3 is TGTGCCAGCAGCGATGGTTATCTTTACAATGAGCAGTTCTTC.

J is TRBJ2-5 and V is TRBV6-5, with a tentative D call TRBD1 (6 bases). V lost 10 bases and J 7 bases, leaving 19 bases between the germline ends. Per germline, CDR1 MNHEY and CDR2 SVGAGI. There are 13 residues in the CDR3. Here the CDR3 DNA reads TGTGCCACCGACGCCGGGACATCTGGGACCCAGTACTTC. This translates into CATDAGTSGTQYF.

The CDR3 nucleotides are TGCGCCAGCAGCCAAAGATCGCAGGGAGGGGGGGCCAACGTCCTGACTTTC. Its protein product is CASSQRSQGGGANVLTF. This rearrangement joins TRBV4-1 to TRBJ2-6; TRBD2 aligns across 7 bases. The CDR3 is 17 amino acids. V lost 2 bases and J lost 4; bases outside the gene matches: 8. CDR1 is MGHRA, CDR2 YSYEKL, per germline.

V gene TRBV4-1 combines with J gene TRBJ2-3; 8 nucleotides align to TRBD2. The CDR3 has 17 amino acids. The trim removed 0 bases at V and 3 bases at J, leaving 8 bases unmatched. Germline-derived CDR1 and CDR2 are MGHRA and YSYEKL. The CDR3 bases are TGCGCCAGCAGCCAAGATTACCAGCGGGGGCTAACAGATACGCAGTATTTT. Translated: CASSQDYQRGLTDTQYF.